This is a list of T cell receptor beta chains from one sample in a study of T-cell reconstitution after alpha-beta-depleted transplantation in children. TCRdb re-called the PCR reads through MiXCR, storing one row per CDR3 protein. The sample yields 200,000 or so distinct CDR3 sequences, approximately 8.4% seen once. The source material was PBMCs, mostly from graft donor cells, sampled 360 days after TCRalphabeta/CD19-depleted stem cell transplant. The receptors shown here come from a male patient aged 2-15 years who had a stem cell transplant for acute myeloid leukemia, so the T cells may come from the graft donor. The CDR3 runs from the conserved cysteine through the conserved F or W. A D gene is named only where the DNA matches it firmly. Only part of the rows carry a size: once, few, many, or a class if the clone is expanded.

>-|few|TRBJ2-5|TRBV12-3/TRBV12-4
CASSLSLNQETQYF
TGTGCCAGCAGTTTATCCCTAAATCAAGAGACCCAGTACTTC
>-|-|TRBJ2-1|TRBV7-6
CASSSRPEPQLLDNEQFF
TGTGCCAGCAGCTCGCGTCCCGAGCCTCAGCTACTCGACAATGAGCAGTTCTTC
>-|many|TRBJ2-3|TRBV5-6
CASSGGAKDTQYF
TGTGCCAGCAGCGGGGGGGCCAAAGATACGCAGTATTTT
>-|many|TRBJ1-5|TRBV12-3/TRBV12-4
CASSNNQPQHF
TGTGCCAGCAGCAACAATCAGCCCCAGCATTTT
>-|few|TRBJ2-5|TRBV6-2/TRBV6-3
CASCQDNVQETQYF
TGTGCCAGCTGCCAAGACAACGTTCAAGAGACCCAGTACTTC
>-|-|TRBJ1-3|TRBV25-1
CASSRAGDSGNTIYF
TGTGCCAGCAGTCGGGCAGGGGACTCTGGAAACACCATATATTTT
>TRBD1|many|TRBJ1-4|TRBV20-1
CSATDRVNEKLFF
TGCAGTGCTACGGACAGGGTTAATGAAAAACTGTTTTTT
>TRBD2|-|TRBJ2-7|TRBV29-1
CSAHHLDPSGYSYEQYF
TGCAGCGCTCATCACCTTGATCCTAGCGGTTATTCCTACGAGCAGTACTTC
>TRBD1|-|TRBJ1-1|TRBV29-1
CSVEDRKDRAYMNTEAFF
TGCAGCGTTGAAGATCGCAAGGACAGGGCTTACATGAACACTGAAGCTTTCTTT
>TRBD1|many|TRBJ2-1|TRBV3-1
CASSWTGFYNEQFF
TGTGCCAGCAGCTGGACAGGGTTCTACAATGAGCAGTTCTTC
>TRBD2|many|TRBJ2-4|TRBV5-1
CASSVGLAGASQRNIQYF
TGCGCCAGCAGCGTGGGACTAGCGGGAGCAAGCCAAAGGAACATTCAGTACTTC